This T cell receptor (beta chain) derives from a study of regulatory T cells in long-lasting Graves disease. Study-wide results and caveats: With persistent disease, TRBV28, TRBJ1-2 and TRBJ2-5 were the favored segments.

Arm-PCR of CDR3 regions and iRepertoire HTBI primers were used to build TCR beta libraries. TCRdb redid the calling of the multiplex PCR reads with MiXCR, one entry per CDR3 protein. The table lists more than 450,000 distinct CDR3 sequences, roughly 16% of them singletons, with 12% in the top ten. This clonotype was counted many times. No antigen is known for it. This sample's time point: newly diagnosed GD, antithyroid drugs for less than 3 months. The TCR library was prepared using RNA isolated from PBMCs. This CDR3 comprises 11 residues. Trimming left V 10 bases short and J 6 bases short, with 13 bases between. Germline V gene data show CDR1 as SGHTA and CDR2 as FQGNSA. In addition, the sample was reused for a study of T cells in Graves' hyperthyroidism and ophthalmopathy. That paper adds: The HTBI primer set drove a first-round RT-PCR of the TCR CDR3.

The chain uses TRBV7-2 and TRBJ2-7; the D is unclear. This receptor was obtained from a man aged 35 to 55 with Graves disease. The source was peripheral blood mononuclear cells (PBMCs), collected at new diagnosis, from a patient treated with antithyroid drugs. CDR3 protein: CATSERLEQYF. CDR3 nucleotides: TGTGCCACATCCGAAAGGCTCGAGCAGTACTTC.